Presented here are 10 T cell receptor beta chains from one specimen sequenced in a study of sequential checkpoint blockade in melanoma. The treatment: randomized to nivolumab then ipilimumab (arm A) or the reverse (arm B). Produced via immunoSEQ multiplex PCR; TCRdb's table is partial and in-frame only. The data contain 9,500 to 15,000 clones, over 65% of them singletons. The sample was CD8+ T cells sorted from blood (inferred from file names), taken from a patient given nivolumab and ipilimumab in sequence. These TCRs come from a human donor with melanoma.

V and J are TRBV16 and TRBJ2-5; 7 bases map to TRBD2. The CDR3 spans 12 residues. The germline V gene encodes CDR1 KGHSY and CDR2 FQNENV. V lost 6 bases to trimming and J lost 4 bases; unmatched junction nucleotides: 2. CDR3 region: CASRRGGETQYF. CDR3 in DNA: TGTGCCAGCAGACGCGGGGGAGAGACCCAGTACTTC.

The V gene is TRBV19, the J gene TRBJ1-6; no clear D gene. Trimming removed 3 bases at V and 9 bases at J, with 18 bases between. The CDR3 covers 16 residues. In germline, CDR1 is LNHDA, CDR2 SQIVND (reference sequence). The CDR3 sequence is CASSMAAGIFGSPLHF. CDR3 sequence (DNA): TGTGCCAGTAGTATGGCGGCGGGGATTTTTGGTTCACCCCTCCACTTT.

CDR3 bases: TGTGCCAGCAGTTCATCCAGGGGAGTAATAAGCTACACCTTC. This translates into CASSSSRGVISYTF. The gene calls are TRBV6-1 and TRBJ1-2; tentatively, D is TRBD1 (6 bases). CDR1 and CDR2 (germline): MNHNS, SASEGT. Trimming removed 5 bases at V and 9 bases at J, with 19 bases between. The CDR3 is made up of 14 amino acids.

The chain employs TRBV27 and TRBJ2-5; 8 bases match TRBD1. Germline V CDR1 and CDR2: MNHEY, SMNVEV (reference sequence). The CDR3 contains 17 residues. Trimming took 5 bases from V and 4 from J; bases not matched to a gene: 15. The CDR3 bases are TGTGCCAGCAGTACGGGGACAGGTACTCTGGTAGTAGAGACCCAGTACTTC. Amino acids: CASSTGTGTLVVETQYF.

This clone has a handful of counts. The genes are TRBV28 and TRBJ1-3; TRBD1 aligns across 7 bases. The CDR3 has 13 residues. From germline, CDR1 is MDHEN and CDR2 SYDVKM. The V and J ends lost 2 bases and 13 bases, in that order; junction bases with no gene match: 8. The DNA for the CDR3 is TGTGCCAGCAGTTTACCGCCGGGACAGACGATATATTTT. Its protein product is CASSLPPGQTIYF.

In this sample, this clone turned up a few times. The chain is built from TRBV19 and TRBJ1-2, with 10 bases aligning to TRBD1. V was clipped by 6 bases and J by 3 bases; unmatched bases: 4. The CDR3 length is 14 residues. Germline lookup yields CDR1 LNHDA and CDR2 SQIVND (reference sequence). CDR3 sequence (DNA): TGTGCCAGTAGGGTGACAGGGGGCGACTATGGCTACACCTTC. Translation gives CASRVTGGDYGYTF. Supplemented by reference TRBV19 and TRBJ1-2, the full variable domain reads DGGITQSPKYLFRKEGQNVTLSCEQNLNHDAMYWYRQDPGQGLRLIYYSQIVNDFQKGDIAEGYSVSREKKESFPLTVTSAQKNPTAFYLCASRVTGGDYGYTFGSGTRLTVV.

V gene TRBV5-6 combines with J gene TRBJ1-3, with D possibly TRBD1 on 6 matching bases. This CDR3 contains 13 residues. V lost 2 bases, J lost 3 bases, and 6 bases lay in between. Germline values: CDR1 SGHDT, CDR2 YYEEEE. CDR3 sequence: CASSLGGGNTIYF. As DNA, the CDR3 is TGTGCCAGCAGCTTAGGGGGTGGAAACACCATATATTTT.

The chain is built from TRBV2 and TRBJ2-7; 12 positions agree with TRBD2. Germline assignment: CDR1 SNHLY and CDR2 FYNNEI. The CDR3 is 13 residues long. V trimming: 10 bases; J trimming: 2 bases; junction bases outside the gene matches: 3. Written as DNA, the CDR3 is TGTGCCACCCTAGCGGGGGGGCCCTACGAGCAGTACTTC. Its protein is CATLAGGPYEQYF.

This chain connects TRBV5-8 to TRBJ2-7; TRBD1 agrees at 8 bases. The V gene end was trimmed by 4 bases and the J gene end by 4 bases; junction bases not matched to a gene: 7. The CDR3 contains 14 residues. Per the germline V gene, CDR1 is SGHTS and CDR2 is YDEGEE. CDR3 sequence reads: CASSPGTGKYEQYF. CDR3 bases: TGTGCCAGCAGCCCGGGGACAGGAAAGTACGAGCAGTACTTC.

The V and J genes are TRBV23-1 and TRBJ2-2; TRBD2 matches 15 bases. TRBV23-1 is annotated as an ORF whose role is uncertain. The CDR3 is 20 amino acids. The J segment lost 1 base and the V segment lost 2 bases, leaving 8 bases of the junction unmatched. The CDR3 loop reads CASSQPPGLAGGKNTGELFF. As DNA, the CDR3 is TGCGCCAGCAGTCAACCGCCGGGACTAGCGGGGGGAAAGAACACCGGGGAGCTGTTTTTT.